The 14 T cell receptor beta chains reported below all come from one sample, sequenced in a study of OX40 agonist ivuxolimab in advanced cancers. Using immunoSEQ multiplex PCR, the repertoire was profiled, and TCRdb retains in-frame clones only, with some absent. The sample consists of approximately 70,000 clones, 88% of them appearing once. The sequences come from CD4+ or CD8+ T cells sorted from blood, collected in a trial of the OX40 agonist ivuxolimab. The receptor source for this set is an adult with an advanced solid tumor such as melanoma, head and neck, liver or kidney cancer.

The V gene is TRBV9, the J gene TRBJ2-2; 7 bases map to TRBD1. This CDR3 spans 13 amino acids. Germline lookup yields CDR1 SGDLS and CDR2 YYNGEE. Trimming took 3 bases from V and 6 from J; bases not matched to a gene: 2. CDR3 in DNA: TGTGCCAGCAGCGGACAGGGATCCGGGGAGCTGTTTTTT. This translates into CASSGQGSGELFF.

V gene TRBV7-6 combines with J gene TRBJ2-7; possibly TRBD1 for D (6 bases). This CDR3 is 13 amino acids long. From germline, CDR1 is SGHVS and CDR2 FNYEAQ. The germline V and J ends were trimmed by 4 bases and 9 bases, with 16 bases remaining between them. The CDR3 protein is CASSSRTGGGQYF. CDR3 nucleotide sequence: TGTGCCAGCAGCTCACGGACTGGGGGCGGGCAGTACTTC.

This sequence joins TRBV18 and TRBJ2-3, with a tentative D call TRBD2 (6 bases). The V end lost 0 bases, the J end lost 0 bases, and 7 bases lay between the germline ends. Germline values: CDR1 KGHSH, CDR2 LQKENI. CDR3 size: 15 residues. The CDR3 sequence is CASSPPGLSTDTQYF. The CDR3 DNA reads as TGTGCCAGCTCACCACCGGGACTCAGCACAGATACGCAGTATTTT. Variable domain in full (rest from reference TRBV18 and TRBJ2-3): NAGVMQNPRHLVRRRGQEARLRCSPMKGHSHVYWYRQLPEEGLKFMVYLQKENIIDESGMPKERFSAEFPKEGPSILRIQQVVRGDSAAYFCASSPPGLSTDTQYFGPGTRLTVL.

In this sample, this clone turned up once. This chain uses TRBV28 with TRBJ1-2, with 7 bases aligning to TRBD1. The CDR3 contains 15 residues. Germline V gene sequence: CDR1 MDHEN, CDR2 SYDVKM. Trimming removed 4 bases from V and 3 bases from J; junction bases left unmatched: 8. The CDR3 nucleotides read TGTGCCAGCAGTTCGACAGGGATTTGGGACTATGGCTACACCTTC. It codes for CASSSTGIWDYGYTF.

The V and J genes are TRBV29-1 and TRBJ2-1, with a weak D call TRBD2 (6 bases). The V gene lost 6 bases and the J gene lost 7 bases, with 19 bases spanning the gap. Germline V lookup: CDR1 SQVTM, CDR2 ANQGSEA. The CDR3 is 14 amino acids. The CDR3 reads CSVLGPSERNEQFF. The CDR3 DNA sequence: TGCAGCGTCCTCGGACCTAGCGAGAGGAATGAGCAGTTCTTC.

The chain employs TRBV28 and TRBJ1-2; D gene unclear. Trimming removed 6 bases from V and 5 bases from J, with 10 bases in between. The CDR3 contains 12 residues. Germline CDR1 reads MDHEN; CDR2 reads SYDVKM. The CDR3 DNA is TGTGCCAGCAGCCAAGAGCCTTATGGCTACACCTTC. Amino acid sequence: CASSQEPYGYTF.

The chain combines TRBV7-2 with TRBJ1-3; D ambiguous. This CDR3 has 17 amino acids. CDR1 SGHTA and CDR2 FQGNSA come from the germline V gene. The V end lost 0 bases, the J end lost 0 bases, and 12 bases lay between the germline ends. CDR3 loop: CASSLAIGGPSGNTIYF. The CDR3 DNA is TGTGCCAGCAGCTTAGCAATAGGCGGACCCTCTGGAAACACCATATATTTT.

The count of this clone is one. This chain connects TRBV12-5 to TRBJ2-1, with 14 bases identical to TRBD2. In germline, CDR1 is LGHNT, CDR2 FRNRAP. CDR3 length: 18 residues. The V and J ends lost 0 bases and 10 bases, in that order; junction bases with no gene match: 11. The DNA for the CDR3 is TGTGCTAGTGGTTTGGTAAGATCGGGACTAGCGGGAGCAGAAGAGCAGTTCTTC. It is translated as CASGLVRSGLAGAEEQFF.

The V gene is TRBV7-9, the J gene TRBJ2-2; D unresolved. Trimming pared 5 bases from V and 6 bases from J, leaving 19 bases between. This CDR3 is built from 16 residues. Looked up from germline, CDR1 is SEHNR and CDR2 is FQNEAQ (reference sequence). CDR3 in DNA: TGTGCCAGCAGCGCCCGGGCCCCGAGTGGGGCCGGGGAGCTGTTTTTT. Translated: CASSARAPSGAGELFF. The variable domain in full, completed from reference TRBV7-9 and TRBJ2-2, reads DTGVSQNPRHKITKRGQNVTFRCDPISEHNRLYWYRQTLGQGPEFLTYFQNEAQLEKSRLLSDRFSAERPKGSFSTLEIQRTEQGDSAMYLCASSARAPSGAGELFFGEGSRLTVL.

V is TRBV7-6 and J is TRBJ2-7; 12 nucleotides align to TRBD2. The germline V gene encodes CDR1 SGHVS and CDR2 FNYEAQ. J lost 6 bases, V lost 5 bases, and 8 bases had no gene match. The CDR3 covers 15 residues. CDR3 sequence: CASSQTSGSWLEQYF. CDR3 nucleotide sequence: TGTGCCAGCAGCCAGACTAGCGGGAGCTGGCTCGAGCAGTACTTC.

The chain couples TRBV5-1 to TRBJ2-5; 8 nucleotides align to TRBD1. The closer fit of TRBJ2-7 to the DNA end suggests the J call may be wrong. The CDR3 contains 14 residues. Per the germline V gene, CDR1 is SGHRS and CDR2 is YFSETQ. The CDR3 DNA is TGCGCCAGCAGCTGGGGACAGGAGGGCTACGAGCAGTACTTC. Its protein is CASSWGQEGYEQYF.

The rearrangement joins TRBV11-3 to TRBJ2-5; possibly TRBD1 or TRBD2 for D (5 bases each). CDR3 length equals 14 residues. The germline gives CDR1 SGHNT, CDR2 YENEEA. V lost 2 bases and J lost 5, with 12 bases in between. This chain's CDR3 is CASSLTGEGETQYF. CDR3 nucleotide sequence: TGTGCCAGCAGCTTAACTGGCGAGGGGGAGACCCAGTACTTC.

This clone was seen only once. This rearrangement joins TRBV6-6 to TRBJ2-7; 8 positions match TRBD2. Germline-derived CDR1 and CDR2 are MNHNY and SVGAGI (reference sequence). This CDR3 comprises 15 residues. J was trimmed by 0 bases and V by 4 bases; bases with no gene match: 5. The CDR3 DNA reads as TGTGCCAGCAGTTTGGCCGGGACTAGCTCCTACGAGCAGTACTTC. Translated: CASSLAGTSSYEQYF.

The rearrangement joins TRBV19 to TRBJ2-2, with 10 nucleotides matching TRBD1. In germline, CDR1 is LNHDA, CDR2 SQIVND (reference sequence). CDR3 size: 16 residues. Trimming took 3 bases from V and 6 from J; bases not matched to a gene: 7. CDR3 sequence (DNA): TGTGCCAGTAGTATTAAGACAGGGGGCGCCGCCGGGGAGCTGTTTTTT. It specifies CASSIKTGGAAGELFF.